Following are 3 T cell receptor beta chains from one sample sequenced in a study of Ad26.COV2.S vaccination and SARS-CoV-2 variants. The treatment denotes: roughly 18 received Ad26.COV2.S at low or high dose, single or two shots; 5 received placebo; per-sample allocation not given. Specimen acquisition occurred on day 63 following the initial vaccine or placebo injection. Some clones are missing from TCRdb's copy, which holds only in-frame ones; the method was immunoSEQ multiplex PCR. Of roughly 350,000 clones listed, around 89% are singletons. The sequences come from peripheral blood, collected in a trial of Ad26.COV2.S vaccine versus placebo. The receptors stem from a person between 18 and 59 years old who received the Ad26.COV2.S COVID-19 vaccine or a placebo.

The J gene is TRBJ2-1, the V gene TRBV5-1, with 8 bases lining up with TRBD1. Germline CDR1 reads SGHRS; CDR2 reads YFSETQ. There are 17 residues in the CDR3. The V gene end was trimmed by 0 bases and the J gene end by 3 bases; junction bases not matched to a gene: 8. This CDR3 reads CASSLEPVGQDYNEQFF. In DNA form, the CDR3 reads TGCGCCAGCAGCTTGGAACCTGTGGGACAGGACTACAATGAGCAGTTCTTC.

The V gene is TRBV6-2 or TRBV6-3, the J gene TRBJ1-2; no clear D. Germline CDR1 reads MNHEY; CDR2 reads SVGEGT. The CDR3 runs to 14 residues. The ends were cut back, 4 bases at V and 4 bases at J, with 13 bases in the middle. CDR3 sequence: CASSFPDHRYGYTF. CDR3 sequence (DNA): TGTGCCAGCAGTTTTCCGGACCACCGCTATGGCTACACCTTC.

As DNA, the CDR3 is TGTGCCAGCAGCCCGGGACAGGGGGTTTCCTACGAGCAGTACTTC. Translating gives CASSPGQGVSYEQYF. This chain joins TRBV13 and TRBJ2-7; 11 bases are shared with TRBD1. The V segment lost 5 bases and the J segment 1 base; nucleotides outside the gene matches: 4. CDR1 is PRHDT and CDR2 is FYEKMQ in the germline V gene (reference sequence). This CDR3 spans 15 amino acids.